The source of this T cell receptor (beta chain) is a study of T-cell reconstitution after alpha-beta-depleted transplantation in children (dated by TCRdb to the mid-2010s). Study-level background: Using TCR repertoire profiling, the study followed T-cell immune reconstitution in a quantitative way in children after TCRalphabeta/CD19-depleted allogeneic hematopoietic cell transplantation.

Overall results and qualifications from the work: The apparently early alphabetaT-cell count recovery about two months after transplant was reportedly dependent on only several hundred rapidly expanded clones derived from non-depleted graft cells. In some patients, high TCRbeta diversity at day 60 was attributed to recipient T cells and intrathymic progenitors that had survived conditioning. The frequencies of hyperexpanded clones fell over the following months, and after one year, T-cell counts and TCRbeta diversity were mostly attributed to newly produced T cells.

Libraries came from PCR. For sequencing, an Illumina HiSeq 2500 was employed. Molecular barcoding was employed in the preparation of TCR libraries, with unique molecular identifiers being used to normalize TCRbeta repertoire quantification. In TCRdb, the public reads were trimmed at Q25 with fastp and aligned with MiXCR, with productive beta chains retained. Under each unique CDR3 protein, matching rows form one entry showing the most common genes and DNA. Here the sample has about 300,000 distinct CDR3 sequences; roughly 7.8% occur a single time. Approximately 9.6% of the sample belongs to the ten largest clones. This clonotype was counted at least ten times. Its specific antigen is unknown. Base-call qualities are not available, and no considerably larger clone is one nucleotide away. CDR1 and CDR2 were assigned from the germline V gene as SGHRS and YFSETQ. V is pared back by 3 bases and J by 6 bases, with 19 bases lying between the germline termini. Counted from cysteine to phenylalanine, this CDR3 has 15 amino acids. CDR3 DNA is the only sequence kept; it has 45 bases, read in frame from the first base.

Reading the label with the study, this specimen's treatment or condition is: allogeneic hematopoietic cell transplantation with graft depleted of TCRalphabeta T cells and CD19 B cells. Transplant recipients were children who received TCRalphabeta/CD19-depleted allogeneic hematopoietic cell grafts. This specimen was peripheral blood, taken 360 days after TCRalphabeta/CD19-depleted stem cell transplant. This TCR was sampled from a female patient aged 2-9 years who had a stem cell transplant for Fanconi anemia, so the T cells may come from the graft donor. The sequence links TRBV5-1 to TRBJ2-7; TRBD1 is possibly the D segment (6 matching bases). The CDR3 here reads CASSSTAGARTEQYF. Read as DNA, the sequence is TGCGCCAGCAGCTCTACCGCAGGGGCTCGTACCGAGCAGTACTTC.